This T cell receptor beta chain was recorded in a study of somatic mutations in cytotoxic T cells in rheumatoid arthritis (dated by TCRdb to 2017 to 2019). About the full investigation: Sorted V beta1+ cells also underwent TCRB sequencing, and some V beta antibody-stained T-cell populations were flow-sorted at nearly 100% purity on a FACSAria II or Sony SH800. Patient and control groups had essentially identical median ages. TCRB deep sequencing was performed for approximately 60 rheumatoid arthritis patients and more than 15 healthy controls. Whether expanded CD8+ T-cell clones in untreated, newly diagnosed rheumatoid arthritis carry somatic mutations was the study question, and clonality was characterized with TCRB deep sequencing.

The immunoSEQ assay was applied to genomic DNA for TCRB CDR3 sequencing. Concerning the study's data processing: The analyses included only productive TCRB rearrangements. Clonality was expressed as a Shannon entropy-based productive clonality index, with each clone defined by a unique TCRB CDR3 sequence. To calculate repertoire overlap between two samples, the template counts of each clone were considered relative to each sample's total templates. Flow cytometry-measured V-gene usage correlated with V-gene usage from TCRB sequencing, with a Spearman r of about 0.65. TCRdb re-hosts the immuneACCESS table, in-frame sequences only. Its copies lack some clones; in the studies checked, an unresolved V gene accounts for under half of them, and the cause for the rest is not known. That table gives V, J and clone size, and the DNA gave D and trimming. For this sample there are some 40,000 clones; 70% to 85% appear just once. The top ten clones comprise roughly 3.2% of the sample.

The approximately 20 healthy controls were blood donors whose buffy coats were used; they had a median age of roughly 50 years (range roughly 20-80), and more than 45% were female. CD4+ and CD8+ cells were isolated by positive magnetic bead selection on an AutoMACS, and purity was checked by flow cytometry. Peripheral blood mononuclear cells were obtained using density gradient separation with Ficoll-Paque PLUS. Using Nucleospin Tissue or Tissue XS kits, DNA was extracted from CD4-enriched, CD8-enriched or PBMC samples, with quantification by a Qubit 2.0 fluorometer. Notes on this clone: There is no known antigen for this receptor. Per-nucleotide qualities are absent, and no much larger clonotype sits a single base away.

Results the study describes overall, beyond this receptor: CD8+ T-cell clonality in rheumatoid arthritis patients was not significantly different from that in age-matched healthy controls. The slight underrepresentation of TRBV07 in patients was not corrected for multiple comparisons. The largest CD8+ clone made up more than 20% of CD8+ cells in about an eighth of the roughly 60 patients, and blood and synovial fluid shared several identical CD8+ TCRB sequences. The antigen targets of the expanded CD8+ clones were unknown, and absence from virus-specific databases did not rule out viral specificity. Healthy controls showed no age-related increase in CD8+ clonality, whereas patients did (Spearman r ~ 0.49).

CDR1 and CDR2, looked up from the germline V gene (reference sequence), are PRHDT and FYEKMQ. The CDR3 sequence holds 13 residues, the cysteine and phenylalanine included. Here the CDR3 DNA is all that survives: 39 bases in frame from base 1. V loses 5 bases, J loses 4 bases, and the germline ends lie 8 bases apart. Recombination linked TRBV13 to TRBJ1-4, and perhaps TRBD1 as D gene, on 5 matching bases. The source of this sequence is a man aged 40-49 years in good health. Sequencing was performed on CD8+ T cells sorted from blood. The bases read TGTGCCAGCAGCCCCCAGGGTAATGAAAAACTGTTTTTT. Its protein is CASSPQGNEKLFF.